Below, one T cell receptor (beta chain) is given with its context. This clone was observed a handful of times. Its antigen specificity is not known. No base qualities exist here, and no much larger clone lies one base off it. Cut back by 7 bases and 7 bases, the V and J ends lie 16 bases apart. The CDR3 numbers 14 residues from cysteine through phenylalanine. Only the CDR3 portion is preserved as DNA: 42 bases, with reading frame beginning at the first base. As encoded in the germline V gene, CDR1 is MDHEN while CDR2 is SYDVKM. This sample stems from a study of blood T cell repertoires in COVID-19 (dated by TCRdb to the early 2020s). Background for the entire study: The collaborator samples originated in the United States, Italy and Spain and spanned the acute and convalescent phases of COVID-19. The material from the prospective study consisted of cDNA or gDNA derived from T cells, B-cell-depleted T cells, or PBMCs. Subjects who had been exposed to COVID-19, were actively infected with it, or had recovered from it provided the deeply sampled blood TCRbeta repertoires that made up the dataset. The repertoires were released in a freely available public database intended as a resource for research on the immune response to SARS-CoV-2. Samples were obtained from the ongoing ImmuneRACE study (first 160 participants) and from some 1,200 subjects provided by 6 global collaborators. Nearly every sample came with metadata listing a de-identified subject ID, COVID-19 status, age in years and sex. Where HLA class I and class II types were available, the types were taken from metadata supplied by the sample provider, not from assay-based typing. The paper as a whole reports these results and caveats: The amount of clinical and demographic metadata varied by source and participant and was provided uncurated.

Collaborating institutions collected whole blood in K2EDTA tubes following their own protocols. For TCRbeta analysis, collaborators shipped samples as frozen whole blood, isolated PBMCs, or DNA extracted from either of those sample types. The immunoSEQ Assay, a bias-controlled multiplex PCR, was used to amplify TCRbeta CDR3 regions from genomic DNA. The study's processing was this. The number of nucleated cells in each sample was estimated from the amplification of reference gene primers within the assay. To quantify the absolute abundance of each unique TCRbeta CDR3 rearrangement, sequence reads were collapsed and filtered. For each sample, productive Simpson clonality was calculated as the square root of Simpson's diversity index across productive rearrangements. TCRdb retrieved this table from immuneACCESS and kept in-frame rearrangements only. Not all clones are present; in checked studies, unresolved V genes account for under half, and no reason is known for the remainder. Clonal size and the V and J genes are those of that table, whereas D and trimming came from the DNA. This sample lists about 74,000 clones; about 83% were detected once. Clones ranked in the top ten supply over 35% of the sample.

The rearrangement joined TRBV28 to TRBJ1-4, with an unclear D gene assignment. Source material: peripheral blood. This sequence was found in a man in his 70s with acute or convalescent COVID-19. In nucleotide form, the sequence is TGTGCCAGCATACCCACCGGGGTACGTGAAAAACTGTTTTTT. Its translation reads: CASIPTGVREKLFF.